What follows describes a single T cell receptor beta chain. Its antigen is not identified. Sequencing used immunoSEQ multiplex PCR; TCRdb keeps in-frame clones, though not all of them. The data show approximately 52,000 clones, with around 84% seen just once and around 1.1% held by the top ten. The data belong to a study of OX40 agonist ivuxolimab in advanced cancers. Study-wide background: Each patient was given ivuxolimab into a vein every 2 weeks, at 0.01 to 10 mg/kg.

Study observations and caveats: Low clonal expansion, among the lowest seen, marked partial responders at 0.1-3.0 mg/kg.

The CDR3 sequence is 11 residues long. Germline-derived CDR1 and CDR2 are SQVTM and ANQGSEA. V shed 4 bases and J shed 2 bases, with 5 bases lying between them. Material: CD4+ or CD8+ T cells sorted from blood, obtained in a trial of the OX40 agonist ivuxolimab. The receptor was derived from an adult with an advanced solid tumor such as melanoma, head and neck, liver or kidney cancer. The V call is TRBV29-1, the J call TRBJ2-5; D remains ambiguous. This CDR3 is CSVALQETQYF. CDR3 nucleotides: TGCAGCGTTGCTTTACAAGAGACCCAGTACTTC.